The 27 T cell receptor beta chains below come from one sample, sequenced in a study of neurological immune-mediated disorders. TCRdb re-called the 5' RACE reads through MiXCR, storing one row per CDR3 protein. The sample has about 92,000 distinct CDR3 sequences, roughly 3.5% seen once; the top ten hold around 2.7%. Sequencing used PBMCs. These receptors were obtained from a woman in her 50s with multiple sclerosis.

In this sample, this clonotype turned up many times. The chain couples TRBV4-2 to TRBJ2-1, with 8 bases that match TRBD1. Trimming cost V 0 bases and J 9 bases; bases outside gene matches: 10. The CDR3 has 16 amino acids. Per germline, CDR1 LGHNA and CDR2 YNFKEQ. The CDR3 coding sequence is TGTGCCAGCAGCCAAGAGTCAGACAGGGGATTCGGTGAGCAGTTCTTC. Its protein is CASSQESDRGFGEQFF.

This clonotype has a single count. With a much larger clone just one base away, this may be a read error. The chain employs TRBV20-1 and TRBJ1-6; D ambiguous. The CDR3 spans 13 residues. From germline, CDR1 is DFQATT and CDR2 SNEGSKA (reference sequence). The CDR3 is CSATGRTYSHLHF. DNA of the CDR3: TGCAGTGCCACCGGGAGGACGTATTCACACCTCCACTTT.

This clonotype was recorded at least ten times. This sequence joins TRBV7-9 and TRBJ2-7; either TRBD1 or TRBD2 may fit D (6 bases each). The ends were cut back, 0 bases at V and 2 bases at J, with 11 bases in the middle. This CDR3 region has 15 residues. CDR1 is SEHNR and CDR2 is FQNEAQ in the germline V gene (reference sequence). The CDR3 sequence: CASSLAGGGPYEQYF. The CDR3 region has the DNA TGTGCCAGCAGCTTAGCCGGAGGGGGGCCCTACGAGCAGTACTTC.

This clonotype was observed many times. The V gene is TRBV6-6, the J gene TRBJ2-7; D is unresolved. The CDR3 consists of 12 residues. V was shortened by 7 bases and J by 3 bases, with 10 bases between the two germline ends. The germline V gene encodes CDR1 MNHNY and CDR2 SVGAGI (reference sequence). Written as DNA, the CDR3 is TGTGCCAGCACCGGCATTTACTACGAGCAGTACTTC. Translated, it gives CASTGIYYEQYF.

This clonotype was counted many times. J is TRBJ2-5 and V is TRBV5-1; 9 nucleotides align to TRBD1. V gave up 0 bases and J gave up 4 bases; unmatched junction bases: 7. CDR1 and CDR2 (germline): SGHRS, YFSETQ. This CDR3 comprises 16 residues. The CDR3 loop is CASSLGTGVPRETQYF. The CDR3, as DNA: TGCGCCAGCAGCTTGGGGACAGGGGTCCCAAGAGAGACCCAGTACTTC.

Ten or more counts support this clonotype. CDR3 loop: CASSRPGYSYEQYF. In DNA form, the CDR3 reads TGTGCCAGCAGCCGACCAGGTTACTCCTACGAGCAGTACTTC. V is TRBV3-1 and J is TRBJ2-7; D remains ambiguous. CDR3 length equals 14 residues. CDR1 and CDR2 from the germline V gene are LGHDT and YNNKEL (reference sequence). Trimming took off 4 bases at V and 0 bases at J, with 10 bases between the two ends.

There are many counts of this clonotype. This rearrangement joins TRBV27 to TRBJ1-2; possibly TRBD1 for D (6 bases). The germline gives CDR1 MNHEY, CDR2 SMNVEV (reference sequence). CDR3 length: 15 amino acids. Trimming left V 0 bases short and J 8 bases short, with 16 bases between. The CDR3 nucleotides read TGTGCCAGCAGTTTATCGTCGGGGGGGCGCGGGGGCTACACCTTC. Residues: CASSLSSGGRGGYTF.

This clonotype was observed at least ten times. The chain joins TRBV6-2 or TRBV6-3 to TRBJ2-3; 9 bases agree with TRBD2. Germline CDR1 reads MNHEY; CDR2 reads SVGEGT. With V trimmed by 6 bases and J by 2 bases, 9 bases remained unmatched. This CDR3 is built from 16 residues. The CDR3 loop reads CASRTPGGGVTDTQYF. In nucleotides, the CDR3 is TGTGCCAGCAGAACCCCTGGCGGGGGGGTCACAGATACGCAGTATTTT.

This clonotype was seen ten or more times. The rearrangement joins TRBV5-1 to TRBJ2-1; D might be TRBD2 (5 bases). The CDR3 has 13 amino acids. With 2 bases removed from V and 8 bases from J, the gap between germline ends came to 11 bases. The germline CDR1 and CDR2 sequences are SGHRS and YFSETQ. The CDR3 DNA sequence: TGCGCCAGCAGCTTTCGCCGGGGTTATGAGCAGTTCTTC. Residues: CASSFRRGYEQFF.

This clonotype came up many times. V and J are TRBV7-6 and TRBJ2-7; tentatively, D is TRBD1 (7 bases). Trimming left V 4 bases short and J 0 bases short, with 10 bases between. This CDR3 is 14 amino acids long. CDR1 is SGHVS, CDR2 FNYEAQ, per germline. In DNA form, the CDR3 reads TGTGCCAGCAGCTGGGGGGACAGCTCCTACGAGCAGTACTTC. It translates to CASSWGDSSYEQYF.

This clonotype came up a few times. A much larger clone is a single base away; this may be a read error. The chain employs TRBV7-2 and TRBJ1-5; a weak D match, TRBD1 (6 bases). This CDR3 has 14 residues. The V and J ends lost 6 bases and 9 bases respectively, with 18 bases between them. CDR1 and CDR2 (germline): SGHTA, FQGNSA. CDR3 DNA sequence: TGTGCCAGCAGTCCAACAGGGCGTATTGCGCCCCAGCATTTT. It encodes CASSPTGRIAPQHF.

This clonotype was counted at least ten times. CDR3 region: CASSQRTGETYEQYF. The CDR3 DNA reads as TGTGCCAGCTCACAAAGAACAGGGGAAACCTACGAGCAGTACTTC. This chain joins TRBV18 and TRBJ2-7; 7 nucleotides align to TRBD1. The ends lost 4 bases at V and 2 bases at J; junction bases unmatched: 8. Germline V gene data show CDR1 as KGHSH and CDR2 as LQKENI. The CDR3 has 15 residues.

This clonotype was recorded at least ten times. The chain carries TRBV5-6 and TRBJ2-5; TRBD2 aligns across 7 bases. Germline CDR1 and CDR2: SGHDT and YYEEEE. This CDR3 spans 13 amino acids. J was trimmed by 5 bases and V by 2 bases; bases with no gene match: 3. The CDR3 sequence: CASSFAGVETQYF. CDR3 coding DNA: TGTGCCAGCAGCTTCGCGGGGGTGGAGACCCAGTACTTC.

This clonotype was counted many times. The chain couples TRBV29-1 to TRBJ2-1, with 11 bases matching TRBD1. Trimming cost V 7 bases and J 3 bases; bases outside gene matches: 5. This CDR3 region has 14 residues. The germline V gene encodes CDR1 SQVTM and CDR2 ANQGSEA. The CDR3 sequence is CSAGGTGGYNEQFF. Here the CDR3 DNA reads TGCAGCGCTGGGGGGACAGGGGGCTACAATGAGCAGTTCTTC.

This clonotype was detected only a few times. Relative to the germline gene, one junction end is altered; a read error may explain this. This rearrangement joins TRBV7-7 to TRBJ2-2; D not resolved. This CDR3 is 14 amino acids long. CDR1 and CDR2 from the germline V gene are SSHAT and FNYEAQ (reference sequence). The CDR3 DNA reads TGTGCTAGCAGCCCAGAAGGGCGAGCCGGGGAGCTGTTTTTT. It yields the protein CASSPEGRAGELFF.

In its sample, this clonotype was seen many times. The chain recombines TRBV15 with TRBJ1-2; the D is unclear. V was cut by 5 bases and J by 5 bases, with 9 bases left in between. Germline assignment: CDR1 LNHNV and CDR2 YYDKDF (reference sequence). The CDR3 totals 12 residues. CDR3 protein: CATSSRSYGYTF. The CDR3 DNA reads TGTGCCACCAGCTCCCGGTCGTATGGCTACACCTTC.

This clonotype was seen ten or more times. V usage is TRBV5-1 and J usage is TRBJ2-3; 8 bases are a match to TRBD2. Germline CDR1 reads SGHRS; CDR2 reads YFSETQ. The CDR3 consists of 17 residues. Trimming removed 4 bases from V and 4 bases from J; junction bases left unmatched: 14. Here the CDR3 reads CASSQIRPGLGADTQYF. CDR3 nucleotides: TGCGCCAGCAGCCAGATTCGACCGGGACTAGGGGCAGATACGCAGTATTTT.

This clonotype has at least ten counts. The gene calls are TRBV20-1 and TRBJ2-7, with unresolved D. V was pared by 6 bases and J by 3 bases, with 18 bases between. The CDR3 is made up of 14 amino acids. Germline V gives CDR1 DFQATT, CDR2 SNEGSKA (reference sequence). The CDR3 here is CSAWTGSSNYEQYF. The CDR3 region has the DNA TGCAGTGCCTGGACCGGGTCCTCAAACTACGAGCAGTACTTC.

This clonotype has at least ten counts. This chain links TRBV20-1 with TRBJ2-5; no firm D call. Germline V gives CDR1 DFQATT, CDR2 SNEGSKA (reference sequence). Trimming removed 2 bases from V and 3 bases from J, with 7 bases in between. The CDR3 extends over 12 amino acids. CDR3 region: CSARSIKETQYF. DNA for the CDR3: TGCAGTGCTAGAAGCATAAAAGAGACCCAGTACTTC.

This clonotype showed up many times. J is TRBJ1-6 and V is TRBV5-1; D may be TRBD1 (5 bases). The germline gives CDR1 SGHRS, CDR2 YFSETQ. The CDR3 covers 13 residues. V lost 4 bases and J 6 bases, leaving 8 bases between the germline ends. The chain's CDR3 is CASSMDINSPLHF. The CDR3 DNA reads as TGCGCCAGCAGCATGGACATTAATTCACCCCTCCACTTT.

This clonotype was detected many times. This chain uses TRBV20-1 with TRBJ1-2, with TRBD1 matching 9 bases. Germline CDR1 reads DFQATT; CDR2 reads SNEGSKA (reference sequence). V lost 6 bases and J lost 8; bases outside the gene matches: 10. CDR3 length equals 13 residues. The CDR3 reads CSAPPGQGVGYTF. The CDR3 coding sequence is TGCAGTGCGCCCCCGGGACAGGGAGTCGGCTACACCTTC.

In this sample, this clonotype turned up many times. This CDR3 reads CASSWDNFENSPLHF. CDR3 nucleotide sequence: TGTGCCAGTAGTTGGGACAATTTCGAAAATTCACCCCTCCACTTT. V gene TRBV19 combines with J gene TRBJ1-6, with a weak D call TRBD1 (6 bases). Germline V lookup: CDR1 LNHDA, CDR2 SQIVND (reference sequence). V dropped 5 bases and J dropped 7 bases, with 15 bases sitting between them. CDR3 length: 15 amino acids.

This clonotype has ten or more counts. The rearrangement joins TRBV12-3 or TRBV12-4 to TRBJ1-5; D unresolved. The length of the CDR3 is 13 residues. V dropped 1 base and J dropped 3 bases, with 4 bases sitting between them. CDR3 nucleotide sequence: TGTGCCAGCAGTTTAGGTGTCAATCAGCCCCAGCATTTT. This translates into CASSLGVNQPQHF.

This clonotype was found many times. This chain links TRBV12-3 or TRBV12-4 with TRBJ2-7; D unresolved. With 2 bases removed from V and 1 base from J, the gap between germline ends came to 3 bases. This CDR3 comprises 12 residues. This chain's CDR3 is CASSLLSYEQYF. The CDR3 nucleotides read TGTGCCAGCAGTTTATTATCCTACGAGCAGTACTTC.

This clonotype was observed many times. The chain uses TRBV20-1 and TRBJ2-7; the match to TRBD1 covers 7 bases. The CDR3 contains 15 residues. V dropped 6 bases and J dropped 0; count of bases not matched to a gene: 11. The germline CDR1 and CDR2 sequences are DFQATT and SNEGSKA (reference sequence). CDR3 bases: TGCAGTGCCGAGTCCGGGACAGTGAGCTCCTACGAGCAGTACTTC. Translating gives CSAESGTVSSYEQYF.

There are many counts of this clonotype. The rearrangement uses TRBV7-2 and TRBJ2-3; D uncertain. CDR1 and CDR2 from the germline V gene are SGHTA and FQGNSA. The CDR3 is made up of 13 amino acids. The ends were cut back, 6 bases at V and 4 bases at J, with 11 bases in the middle. The CDR3 loop reads CASRPYLADTQYF. The DNA of the CDR3 is TGTGCCAGCAGACCTTACCTCGCAGATACGCAGTATTTT.

This clonotype was detected ten times or more. V and J are TRBV7-2 and TRBJ2-5; no definite D call. Per the germline V gene, CDR1 is SGHTA and CDR2 is FQGNSA. The CDR3 totals 15 residues. V lost 3 bases, J lost 5 bases, and 16 bases lay in between. The CDR3 DNA is TGTGCCAGCAGCTTCGACCCGCGAGCCGCCGAGACCCAGTACTTC. Translating gives CASSFDPRAAETQYF.